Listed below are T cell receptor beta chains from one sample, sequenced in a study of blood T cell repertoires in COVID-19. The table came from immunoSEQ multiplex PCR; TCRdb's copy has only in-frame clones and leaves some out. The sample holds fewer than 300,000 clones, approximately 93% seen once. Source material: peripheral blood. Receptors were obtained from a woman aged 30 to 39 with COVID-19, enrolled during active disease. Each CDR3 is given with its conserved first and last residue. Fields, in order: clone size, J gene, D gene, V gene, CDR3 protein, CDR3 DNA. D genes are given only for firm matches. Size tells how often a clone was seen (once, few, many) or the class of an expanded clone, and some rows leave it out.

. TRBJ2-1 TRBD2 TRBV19 CASSSRTSGRPYNEQFF TGTGCCAGTAGTTCAAGGACTAGCGGGAGGCCCTACAATGAGCAGTTCTTC
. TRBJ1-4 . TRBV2 CASSVFNEKLFF TGTGCCAGCAGTGTATTCAATGAAAAACTGTTTTTT
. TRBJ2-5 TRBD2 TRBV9 CASSVAPGGPTETQYF TGTGCCAGCAGCGTAGCTCCGGGAGGGCCCACAGAGACCCAGTACTTC
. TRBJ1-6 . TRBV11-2 CASSPVRGSRNSPLHF TGTGCCAGCAGCCCCGTAAGAGGGAGTCGGAATTCACCCCTCCACTTT
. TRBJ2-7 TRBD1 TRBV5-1 CASSHGTGAYEQYF TGCGCCAGCAGCCACGGGACAGGGGCTTACGAGCAGTACTTC
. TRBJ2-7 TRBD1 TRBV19 CASSIGARTGYGYEQYF TGTGCCAGTAGTATAGGAGCGAGGACAGGGTATGGATACGAGCAGTACTTC
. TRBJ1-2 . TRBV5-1 CASSFRSDGAFLLGYTF TGCGCCAGCAGCTTCCGAAGTGACGGAGCCTTTCTTTTGGGCTACACCTTC
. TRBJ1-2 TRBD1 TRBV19 CASNTHPGQGTGGYTF TGTGCCAGTAACACCCACCCGGGACAGGGGACTGGCGGCTACACCTTC
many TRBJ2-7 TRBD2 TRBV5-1 CASSLVPSGSRNEQYF TGCGCCAGCAGCTTGGTTCCTAGCGGGAGTAGAAACGAGCAGTACTTC
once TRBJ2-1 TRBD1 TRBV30 CAWRILDRLTNEQFF TGTGCCTGGAGGATTTTGGACAGGCTCACCAATGAGCAGTTCTTC
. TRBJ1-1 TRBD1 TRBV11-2 CASSLRTGGTNTEAFF TGTGCCAGCAGCCTGAGGACAGGCGGGACCAACACTGAAGCTTTCTTT
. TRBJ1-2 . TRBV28 CASREHGGWTDYGYTF TGTGCCAGCAGAGAACATGGGGGCTGGACGGACTATGGCTACACCTTC
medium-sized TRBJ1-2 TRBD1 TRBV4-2 CASSQEEGTGGYGYTF TGTGCCAGCAGCCAAGAGGAGGGGACAGGGGGCTATGGCTACACCTTC
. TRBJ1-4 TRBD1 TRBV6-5 CASSYSGTGDEKLFF TGTGCCAGCAGTTACTCAGGGACAGGGGATGAAAAACTGTTTTTT
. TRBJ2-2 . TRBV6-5 CASSSRQGGTGELFF TGTGCCAGCAGTTCCCGACAGGGAGGAACCGGGGAGCTGTTTTTT
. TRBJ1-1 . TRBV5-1 CASSFNRDTEAFF TGCGCCAGCAGCTTTAACAGGGACACTGAAGCTTTCTTT
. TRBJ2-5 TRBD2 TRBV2 CASSGLARETQYF TGTGCCAGCAGTGGACTAGCGAGAGAGACCCAGTACTTC
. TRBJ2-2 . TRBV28 CASRRTDKNTGELFF TGTGCCAGCAGACGGACAGACAAGAACACCGGGGAGCTGTTTTTT
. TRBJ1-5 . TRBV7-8 CASSLGRVNQPQHF TGTGCCAGCAGCTTAGGCAGGGTCAATCAGCCCCAGCATTTT
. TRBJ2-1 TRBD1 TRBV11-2 CASSLTGGANEQFF TGTGCCAGCAGCTTAACAGGGGGCGCTAATGAGCAGTTCTTC
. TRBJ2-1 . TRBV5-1 CASSLAPDRPPYNEQFF TGCGCCAGCAGCTTGGCCCCGGACAGACCCCCCTACAATGAGCAGTTCTTC
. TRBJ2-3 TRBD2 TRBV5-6 CASSFTPGTSVTDTQYF TGTGCCAGCAGCTTTACCCCCGGGACTAGCGTCACAGATACGCAGTATTTT
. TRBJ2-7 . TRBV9 CASSSAGSYEQYF TGTGCCAGCAGCTCAGCCGGGAGCTACGAGCAGTACTTC
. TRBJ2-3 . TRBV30 CAWPSGDTQYF TGTGCCTGGCCCTCGGGAGATACGCAGTATTTT
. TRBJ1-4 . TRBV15 CATSRSPGTNEKLFF TGTGCCACCAGCCGGAGTCCTGGAACTAATGAAAAACTGTTTTTT
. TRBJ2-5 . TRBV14 CASSQGRTGSQETQYF TGTGCCAGCAGCCAAGGACGGACGGGGAGCCAAGAGACCCAGTACTTC
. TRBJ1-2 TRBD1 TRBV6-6 CASSPDLGTGNYGYTF TGTGCCAGCAGTCCAGACCTAGGGACAGGGAACTATGGCTACACCTTC
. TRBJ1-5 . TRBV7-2 CASTSPGQPQHF TGTGCCAGCACCTCGCCGGGTCAACCCCAGCATTTT
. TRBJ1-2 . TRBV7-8 CASSLKSDSVNYGYTF TGTGCCAGCAGCTTAAAGAGCGACAGCGTCAACTATGGCTACACCTTC
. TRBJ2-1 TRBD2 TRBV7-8 CASSLVRVTSGRAPNEQFF TGTGCCAGCAGCTTAGTCAGAGTGACTAGCGGGAGGGCCCCGAATGAGCAGTTCTTC
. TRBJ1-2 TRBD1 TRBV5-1 CASRLGQRHGYTF TGCGCCAGCAGGCTGGGACAGCGCCATGGCTACACCTTC
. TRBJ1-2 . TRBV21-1 CASSIRGGTNYGYTF TGTGCCAGCAGCATTAGGGGGGGTACTAACTATGGCTACACCTTC
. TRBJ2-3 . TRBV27 CASAQSTDTQYF TGTGCCAGCGCTCAGTCCACAGATACGCAGTATTTT
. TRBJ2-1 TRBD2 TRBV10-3 CAIMGLGLAGPPGSYNEQFF TGTGCCATCATGGGATTGGGACTAGCGGGACCTCCTGGTTCCTACAATGAGCAGTTCTTC
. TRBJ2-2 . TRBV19 CASSISRYVNTGELFF TGTGCCAGTAGTATATCCAGATACGTGAACACCGGGGAGCTGTTTTTT
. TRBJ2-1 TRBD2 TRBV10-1 CASSEALTSGANEQFF TGCGCCAGCAGTGAGGCCTTGACTAGCGGAGCCAATGAGCAGTTCTTC
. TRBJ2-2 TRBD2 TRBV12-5 CASGTGLVPGELFF TGTGCTAGTGGGACGGGACTAGTTCCCGGGGAGCTGTTTTTT
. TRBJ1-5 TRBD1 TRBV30 CAWSRDREGQPQHF TGTGCCTGGTCCCGGGACAGGGAGGGCCAGCCCCAGCATTTT
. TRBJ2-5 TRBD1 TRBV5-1 CASSQTGSQETQYF TGCGCCAGCAGCCAGACAGGGTCCCAAGAGACCCAGTACTTC
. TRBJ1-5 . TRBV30 CAWTLGEDQPQHF TGTGCCTGGACTCTGGGGGAGGACCAGCCCCAGCATTTT
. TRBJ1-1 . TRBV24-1 CATPPGTEAFF TGTGCCACTCCCCCGGGCACTGAAGCTTTCTTT
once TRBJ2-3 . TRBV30 CAWSGLVTDTQYF TGTGCCTGGAGTGGATTAGTTACAGATACGCAGTATTTT
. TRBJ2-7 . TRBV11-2 CASSSSDRTYEQYF TGTGCCAGCAGCTCGTCGGACAGAACCTACGAGCAGTACTTC
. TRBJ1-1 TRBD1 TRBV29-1 CSGGQVNTEAFF TGCAGCGGGGGACAGGTGAACACTGAAGCTTTCTTT
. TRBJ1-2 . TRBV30 CAWSVGQGNGYTF TGTGCCTGGAGTGTAGGGCAGGGCAATGGCTACACCTTC
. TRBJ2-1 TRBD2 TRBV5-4 CASREGLAGDEQFF TGTGCCAGCAGGGAGGGACTAGCGGGAGATGAGCAGTTCTTC
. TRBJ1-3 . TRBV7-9 CASSSGETGNTIYF TGTGCCAGCAGCTCAGGGGAAACTGGAAACACCATATATTTT
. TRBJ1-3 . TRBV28 CASSLPDRSSGNTIYF TGTGCCAGCAGTTTACCGGACAGATCCTCTGGAAACACCATATATTTT
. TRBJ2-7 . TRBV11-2 CASSSRGSWGPSSYEQYF TGTGCCAGCAGCTCCCGGGGGAGCTGGGGACCTTCATCCTACGAGCAGTACTTC
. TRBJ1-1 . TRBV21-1 CASSSGTSRNTEAFF TGTGCCAGCAGCTCTGGGACATCCCGGAACACTGAAGCTTTCTTT
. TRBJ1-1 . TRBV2 CASSERRQKNTEAFF TGTGCCAGCAGTGAGAGGCGGCAGAAGAACACTGAAGCTTTCTTT
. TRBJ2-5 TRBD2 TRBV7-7 CASSLGVAGETQYF TGTGCCAGCAGCTTAGGGGTAGCGGGAGAGACCCAGTACTTC
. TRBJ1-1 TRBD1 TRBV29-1 CSVRGQYRNTEAFF TGCAGCGTTCGGGGACAGTACAGGAACACTGAAGCTTTCTTT
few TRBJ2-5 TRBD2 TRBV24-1 CATATSGGPQETQYF TGTGCCACGGCAACTAGCGGAGGCCCCCAAGAGACCCAGTACTTC
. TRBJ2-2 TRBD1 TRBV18 CASSPPAGGNTGELFF TGTGCCAGCTCACCACCTGCAGGGGGAAACACCGGGGAGCTGTTTTTT
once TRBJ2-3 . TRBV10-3 CAISESRSTDTQYF TGTGCCATCAGTGAGTCCCGGAGCACAGATACGCAGTATTTT
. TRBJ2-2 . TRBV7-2 CASSLRRVNTGELFF TGTGCCAGCAGCTTAAGGCGGGTTAACACCGGGGAGCTGTTTTTT
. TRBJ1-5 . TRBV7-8 CASSLEGRAIQPQHF TGTGCCAGCAGCTTAGAAGGCAGGGCAATACAGCCCCAGCATTTT
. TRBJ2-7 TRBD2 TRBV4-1 CASSQPTSGGYEQYF TGCGCCAGCAGCCAGCCGACTAGCGGGGGGTACGAGCAGTACTTC
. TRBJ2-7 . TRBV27 CASSRNTYEQYF TGTGCCAGTTCCAGGAACACCTACGAGCAGTACTTC